This TCR beta chain appears in the sequencing data of a study of cytomegalovirus exposure and HLA in healthy donors. The V and J ends lost 2 bases and 4 bases, in that order; junction bases with no gene match: 11. CDR3 length: 18 amino acids. The germline gives CDR1 MGHRA, CDR2 YSYEKL. A multiplex PCR was run with 60 Vbeta primers and 13 Jbeta primers. Data came from immunoSEQ multiplex PCR; TCRdb stores just in-frame clones and leaves some out. The table lists tens of thousands of clones, roughly 70% of them singletons. This sequence originates from a man in his fifties in good health and CMV-seropositive. This chain connects TRBV4-1 to TRBJ2-3; 11 bases match TRBD2. The material sequenced was PBMCs. The CDR3 nucleotides read TGCGCCAGCAGCCAACTATTCGCGACTAGCGGGATCGCAGATACGCAGTATTTT. Translation: CASSQLFATSGIADTQYF.